Below are 6 T cell receptor beta chains sequenced from a single sample in a study of T cells after posttransplantation cyclophosphamide. This table comes from immunoSEQ multiplex PCR, and its TCRdb copy is limited to in-frame clones, with some not included. The repertoire yields approximately 35,000 clones, none seen only once; the top ten contain about 1.2%. The sequenced sample was PBMCs. The origin of the receptors is a girl between 10 and 17 years old in good health, CMV-negative, and a related stem cell transplant donor.

J is TRBJ2-3 and V is TRBV29-1, with 11 bases that match TRBD2. From germline, CDR1 is SQVTM and CDR2 ANQGSEA. The ends lost 7 bases at V and 3 bases at J; junction bases unmatched: 9. This CDR3 is built from 15 residues. The CDR3 protein is CSGSPLAGGTDTQYF. The CDR3 region has the DNA TGCAGCGGCTCCCCTCTAGCGGGGGGAACAGATACGCAGTATTTT.

The sample holds many counts of this clone. The V and J genes are TRBV5-1 and TRBJ1-1; weak D call: TRBD1 (6 bases). The V end was cut by 1 base, the J end by 3 bases, with 7 bases between. This CDR3 has 13 amino acids. From germline, CDR1 is SGHRS and CDR2 YFSETQ. CDR3 loop: CASSLHRDTEAFF. The DNA of the CDR3 is TGCGCCAGCAGCTTGCACAGGGACACTGAAGCTTTCTTT.

This clone has only a few counts. The V gene is TRBV27, the J gene TRBJ1-3, with D uncertain. This CDR3 comprises 14 residues. Germline assignment: CDR1 MNHEY and CDR2 SMNVEV (reference sequence). Trimming removed 8 bases at V and 1 base at J, with 12 bases between. CDR3 sequence reads: CASSGSVSGNTIYF. As DNA, the CDR3 is TGTGCCAGCTCGGGATCCGTATCTGGAAACACCATATATTTT.

There are many counts of this clone. V and J are TRBV27 and TRBJ2-2; 10 nucleotides line up with TRBD1. The CDR3 runs 15 residues. V lost 5 bases and J lost 3; bases outside the gene matches: 3. Looked up from germline, CDR1 is MNHEY and CDR2 is SMNVEV (reference sequence). CDR3 nucleotides: TGTGCCAGCAGTCGGACAGGGGGGTACACCGGGGAGCTGTTTTTT. It specifies CASSRTGGYTGELFF.

Ten or more counts support this clone. The chain combines TRBV18 with TRBJ2-2; TRBD1 aligns across 7 bases. The CDR3 has 15 residues. V lost 6 bases to trimming and J lost 2 bases; unmatched junction nucleotides: 6. Germline V gene data show CDR1 as KGHSH and CDR2 as LQKENI. The CDR3, as DNA: TGTGCCAGCTCTGAGGGGACAGCTAACACCGGGGAGCTGTTTTTT. The encoded protein is CASSEGTANTGELFF.

This clone was seen a handful of times. This sequence joins TRBV6-1 and TRBJ2-1, with 7 bases that match TRBD1. V shed 4 bases, J shed 10 bases, and the junction held 16 bases outside the gene matches. CDR3 size: 16 residues. The germline V gene encodes CDR1 MNHNS and CDR2 SASEGT. The CDR3 DNA follows: TGTGCCAGCAGTGTGTTACTAGGGACAGCCCAAGGGGAGCAGTTCTTC. It translates to CASSVLLGTAQGEQFF.